Listed below are T cell receptor beta chains from one sample, sequenced in a study of cytotoxic CD8 clonotypes in ibrutinib-treated CLL. Sequencing used immunoSEQ multiplex PCR; TCRdb keeps in-frame clones, though not all of them. This repertoire shows 300,000 to 350,000 clones, roughly 80% found once; its top ten account for 6.5% to 8%. Sequencing used PBMCs, obtained before ibrutinib treatment. These receptors came from a human donor with chronic lymphocytic leukemia. The conserved cysteine and the conserved F or W are not part of the CDR3 here. The order of the fields is J gene, V gene, CDR3 protein.

J: TRBJ2-1; V: TRBV5-6; CDR3: ASSLGAWGSEF
J: TRBJ2-1; V: TRBV10-3; CDR3: AISEFKRAPYNEQF
J: TRBJ1-5; V: TRBV7-8; CDR3: ASSFGQDYRPQH
J: TRBJ1-1; V: TRBV6-5; CDR3: ASSGQTKAF
J: TRBJ2-1; V: TRBV19; CDR3: ASSIRAYNEQF
J: TRBJ2-2; V: TRBV4-3; CDR3: ASSQEIPTSFLGGELF
J: TRBJ2-7; V: TRBV7-9; CDR3: ASSYPSGANPNEQY
J: TRBJ1-2; V: TRBV11-2; CDR3: ASSLTGGDYGYT
J: TRBJ2-1; V: TRBV30; CDR3: AWTPGTSGRQF
J: TRBJ2-3; V: TRBV28; CDR3: ASSSPPGTDTQY
J: TRBJ1-2; V: TRBV19; CDR3: ASSTRQGDGYT
J: TRBJ1-3; V: TRBV19; CDR3: ASSQIYRDSYTVSSGNTIY
J: TRBJ2-7; V: TRBV4-2; CDR3: ASSLSGVVYEQY
J: TRBJ2-2; V: TRBV4-1; CDR3: ASSLLGGWTGELF
J: TRBJ2-5; V: TRBV6-1; CDR3: ASSEVWGGGETQY
J: TRBJ2-1; V: TRBV27; CDR3: ASIRTGANYNEQF
J: TRBJ2-4; V: TRBV6-6; CDR3: ASRTNKDGLY
J: TRBJ1-3; V: TRBV7-6; CDR3: ASSHGRSSGNTIY
J: TRBJ2-1; V: TRBV5-4; CDR3: ASSFNNEQF
J: TRBJ2-1; V: TRBV11-1; CDR3: ASSYGTSSSNEQF
J: TRBJ1-2; V: TRBV6-5; CDR3: ASSYFESAASGGYT
J: TRBJ2-3; V: TRBV7-8; CDR3: ASSMTGTADTQY
J: TRBJ1-2; V: TRBV5-1; CDR3: ASSPSGANYGYT
J: TRBJ2-7; V: TRBV4-2; CDR3: ASSQDGTGELEQY
J: TRBJ2-2; V: TRBV10-3; CDR3: AISGSLPGELF
J: TRBJ1-4; V: TRBV28; CDR3: ATKGQADNEKLF
J: TRBJ2-3; V: TRBV18; CDR3: ASSPMLAGRVTDTQY
J: TRBJ1-1; V: TRBV7-9; CDR3: ASSFKGGDHAF
J: TRBJ2-7; V: TRBV7-6; CDR3: ASSLAPAGGPSYEQY
J: TRBJ2-7; V: TRBV5-1; CDR3: ASSFGGVAYEQY
J: TRBJ2-5; V: TRBV5-1; CDR3: ASSPLGGSETQY
J: TRBJ2-7; V: TRBV5-1; CDR3: ASSLFWGPDYEQY